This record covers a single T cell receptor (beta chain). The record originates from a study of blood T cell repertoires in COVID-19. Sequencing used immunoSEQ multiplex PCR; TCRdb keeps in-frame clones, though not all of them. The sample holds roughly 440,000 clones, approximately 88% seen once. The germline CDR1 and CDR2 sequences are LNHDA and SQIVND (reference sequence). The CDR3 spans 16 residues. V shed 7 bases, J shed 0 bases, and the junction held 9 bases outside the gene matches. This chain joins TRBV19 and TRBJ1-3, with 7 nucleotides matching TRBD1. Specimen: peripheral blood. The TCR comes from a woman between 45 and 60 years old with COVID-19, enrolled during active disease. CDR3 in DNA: TGTGCCAGTATCCGGCCCGACAGGGACTCTGGAAACACCATATATTTT. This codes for CASIRPDRDSGNTIYF.